The clone carrying this TCR beta chain has just a few counts. What it binds is not known. CDR1 is SEHNR, CDR2 FQNEAQ, per germline (reference sequence). V lost 1 base and J 5 bases, leaving 8 bases between the germline ends. CDR3 size: 13 residues. These data belong to a study of regulatory T cells in long-lasting Graves disease. Study observations and caveats: Favored usage of TRBV28, TRBJ1-2 and TRBJ2-5 was recorded in persistent disease.

Relying on iRepertoire HTBI primers and Arm-PCR of CDR3 regions, the team built TCR beta libraries. Study processing details: Among the samples, roughly 61 TRBV and about 15 TRBJ segments were identified. TCRdb re-called the multiplex PCR reads through MiXCR, storing one row per CDR3 protein. Here the V and J calls rest on TCRdb's processing, not on the authors' analysis. Of about 470,000 distinct CDR3 sequences in the sample, about 22% were seen once. Time point reported: persistent/refractory GD, antithyroid drugs over 5 years with positive TRAb. After RNA was extracted from PBMCs, the TCR library was made from it.

The specimen was peripheral blood mononuclear cells (PBMCs), collected when the disease was refractory, from a patient treated with antithyroid drugs. This sequence was found in a female donor with Graves disease. V usage is TRBV7-9 and J usage is TRBJ1-2, with D unclear. This CDR3 reads CASSLDRAYGYTF. In DNA, the CDR3 is TGTGCCAGCAGCTTAGATCGGGCGTATGGCTACACCTTC.